Reported below is one TCR beta chain. Its cognate antigen has yet to be identified. Nothing much larger sits one base from this clone, and base qualities are not available. V is shortened by 1 base, J by 3 bases, and the region joining them spans 10 bases. Based on the germline V gene, the CDR1 and CDR2 sequences are SGHAT and FQNNGV. The CDR3 goes from the cysteine to the phenylalanine over 14 residues. Only CDR3 DNA remains: 42 bases, in frame from the first base. The protocol used for the library was the immunoSEQ multiplex PCR assay. For the multiplex PCR, a mixture combining 60 forward primers for TCR Vbeta segments and 13 reverse primers for TCR Jbeta segments was used. The CDR3 region of rearranged TCR beta genes was amplified from genomic DNA by a multiplex PCR assay. On the Illumina HiSeq System, the amplified TCR beta libraries were sequenced as 87-base-pair reads. The study's own analysis went as follows. A later analysis counted about 80 million unique TCR beta chains across the 690 or so repertoires, and around 9.9 million of these chains were shared by at least two donors. To remove PCR and sequencing errors, raw reads were error-corrected and collapsed into unique sequences using a nearest-neighbor algorithm that merged closely related sequences. V, D and J gene segments were assigned by aligning CDR3 sequences to IMGT reference sequences. For a sequence to be retained, at least a six-nucleotide match to both a V gene segment and a J gene segment was required. Rearrangements were classified as productive when the CDR3 lacked stop codons and remained in frame with V and J, and all other rearrangements were classified as non-productive. CDR3 was defined by IMGT convention, running from the second conserved V-encoded cysteine to the conserved J-encoded phenylalanine. The earlier analysis of 450 to 750 of the donors excluded any sequence lacking an unambiguous match to a single V gene segment. In an earlier analysis of approximately 550 of the donors, V segments were called functional above 56.7% productive rearrangements and were called segregating when the between-donor standard deviation exceeded 5%. A statistical classification framework was built to diagnose cytomegalovirus status from the catalog of TCR beta chain sequences. In a later analysis, TCR nucleotide sequences were compared against IMGT/GENE-DB human TR gene sequences so that V and J genes could be assigned. In a later analysis, CDR3 sequences and most-parsimonious VDJ recombination scenarios were assigned using the TCRdist pipeline. A later analysis defined each TCR beta chain by its CDR3 amino acid sequence plus V-gene family, and excluded reads lacking a unique V-gene family. To address suspected cross-contamination and a sequencing artifact, a later analysis removed a few hundred highly shared, low-generation-probability nucleotide sequences. In a later analysis, a clonal expansion index was calculated for each public chain from normalized within-repertoire ranks of inferred template counts. A later analysis computed generation probabilities with a VDJ recombination model fitted to out-of-frame rearrangements, and checked the results against IGoR. In a later analysis, hypergeometric tests were used to score TCR-TCR, TCR-HLA and TCR-CMV co-occurrence, with a repertoire-size bias correction applied to TCR pairs. A later analysis estimated false discovery rates by permuting HLA or CMV assignments 20 times. In a later analysis, co-occurring TCRs were grouped with DBSCAN, and TCRdist sequence similarity was added when clustering was performed within HLA-allele-positive subsets. Repertoires with fewer than 30,000 or more than 120,000 public chains were left out of co-occurrence clustering, as were five repertoires with anomalous nucleotide sharing. TCRdb re-hosts the immuneACCESS table, in-frame sequences only. Its copies lack some clones; in the studies checked, an unresolved V gene accounts for under half of them, and the cause for the rest is not known. V and J calls and clone size come straight from that table; D and trimming were deduced from the DNA. In this sample the table shows 65,000 or so clones, about 72% of which occur a single time. The ten biggest clones cover more than 3% of the sample.

This specimen comes from a study of cytomegalovirus exposure and HLA in healthy donors listed by TCRdb under 2017. A note on the overall study: According to an earlier analysis of around 600 of the donors, about 179 million T cells yielded some 120 million unique TCR beta sequences and about 280 Gb of sequence data. About 280 gigabases of sequencing data and approximately 85 million unique TCR sequences were included in an early release covering roughly 600 HLA-typed donors. The genetic ancestry cluster associated with self-reported Caucasian donors included 81% of the roughly 400 genotyped donors. The study aimed to test whether signatures of past pathogen exposure could be identified by cataloging public T cell receptors. The study used immunosequencing to profile the T cell repertoires of approximately 690 subjects and linked those repertoires to cytomegalovirus serostatus. A separate validation cohort of roughly 110 different subjects was used in addition to the roughly 700-subject first cohort. The study combined high-throughput TCR immunosequencing, statistical association of individual TCRs with disease status, and machine learning to predict cytomegalovirus infection status. A later analysis re-examined previously published TCR beta repertoires from more than 650 donors and added high-resolution HLA genotyping to investigate patterns of TCR occurrence. Rather than using new phenotypic data, the later analysis identified candidate immune exposures from TCR beta sequences and from how often those sequences occurred across donors. In an earlier analysis of a few hundred of the donors, high-throughput TCR beta sequencing was used to judge whether each TCR beta V gene segment behaved as functional or pseudogenic. Donor age, sex, ethnicity and CMV serostatus were compiled together with the repertoire data. A later genetic analysis used genome-wide SNP genotypes for about 60% of the 666 donors, treating that subset as a discovery cohort. All discovery cohort repertoires had been generated on a single sequencing platform. Both class I and class II loci were covered by HLA typing, at four-digit resolution. The number of donors typed differed by locus, with 629-630 for A, B, C, DRB1 and DQB1, about 500 for DQA1, 600 to 610 for DPA1, and around 450 for DPB1. Four to six DR-DQ haplotypes were handled as single units for association and clustering because linkage in the cohort was strong. On average, roughly 250,000 unique TCR beta nucleotide sequences were sequenced per donor among about 400 genotyped donors of the cohort, with 15% to 20% of those sequences being non-productive. What the work shows at the level of the full study, not this receptor alone: CMV serostatus was the only immune exposure information available for the cohort. A later analysis found that TCR association rates varied across HLA loci, with DRB1 alleles showing the most associated TCRs and HLA-C alleles the fewest. A later genetic analysis reported fewer N-insertions in productive TCRs among donors in an Asian-associated ancestry cluster than the roughly 670-donor mean. A later analysis associated around 16,000 TCR beta sequences with specific HLA alleles at a false discovery rate of 0.05. The authors suggested that the approach could potentially be extended to other disease states and immunological phenotypes. When HLA alleles, especially DR and DQ, strongly co-occurred, TCR associations were difficult to assign to individual alleles. V-gene and J-gene trimming of TCR beta chains was associated with a missense DCLRE1C variant in a later genetic analysis, and the association was replicated in an independent cohort. An earlier analysis of approximately 530 of the donors showed that most TCR beta V segments appeared in productive rearrangements either about 87% or about 30% of the time, which broadly matched IMGT annotations. A later analysis found that most CMV-associated TCR beta chains appeared HLA-restricted, with HLA associations seemingly driven largely by CMV exposure. The study listed approximately 150 TCR beta chains as associated with cytomegalovirus. The cohort was sequenced for TCR beta chains only, and without alpha or paired-chain data the features that could be detected were limited. The classifier was reported to diagnose cytomegalovirus status with high specificity and sensitivity in both the original and validation cohorts. Linkage disequilibrium might explain the correlated functional status among segregating V segments, but an unknown experimental factor could not be excluded. Because some donors lacked HLA typing at each locus, the association tests relied only on the typed subset. A cluster of highly shared sequence variants was judged likely to be a technical artifact of the sequencing pipeline. Across donors, most TCR sequences were observed very rarely, whereas some public TCRs were present in many individuals. The earlier analysis of fewer than 750 of the donors excluded 15 to 20 rarely observed V segments, including chromosome 9 orphons, because counts were too low. In a later analysis, several top co-occurrence clusters were reported to appear linked to parvovirus B19, influenza, CMV and Epstein-Barr virus. A further reported finding was that TCR beta sequences accurately predicted the HLA-A and HLA-B alleles for most subjects in the first cohort. Some IMGT-functional V segments, including TRBV6-2 and TRBV6-3, could not be told apart with the 87-base-pair reads, so those segments were excluded. A later analysis found that HLA-associated TCR beta chains were more clonally expanded and had lower generation probabilities than equally common non-associated chains. Roughly uniform sequencing depth across donors was assumed in presence/absence analyses, although this assumption may not hold. A few of the identified cytomegalovirus-associated TCR beta chains were confirmed in vitro to be specific for cytomegalovirus antigens.

The cohort was made up of approximately 700 healthy bone marrow donors. At the time of sampling, all cohort members were nominally healthy, though unrecorded immune exposures were likely present. The donor tested CMV seropositive and was one of the 289 seropositive cohort members. Every donor gave a peripheral blood sample, and the peripheral blood mononuclear cells from that sample were used for TCR beta sequencing. Genomic DNA was extracted from the blood cell samples with the Qiagen DNeasy Blood Extraction Kit. This receptor was taken from a woman aged 35 to 49 in good health and CMV-seropositive. The sequence links TRBV11-2 to TRBJ2-7, with no confident D gene call. Sequenced input: PBMCs. The nucleotide sequence is TGTGCCAGCAGCTTAGGTCGTGAGGACTACGAGCAGTACTTC. It encodes CASSLGREDYEQYF.